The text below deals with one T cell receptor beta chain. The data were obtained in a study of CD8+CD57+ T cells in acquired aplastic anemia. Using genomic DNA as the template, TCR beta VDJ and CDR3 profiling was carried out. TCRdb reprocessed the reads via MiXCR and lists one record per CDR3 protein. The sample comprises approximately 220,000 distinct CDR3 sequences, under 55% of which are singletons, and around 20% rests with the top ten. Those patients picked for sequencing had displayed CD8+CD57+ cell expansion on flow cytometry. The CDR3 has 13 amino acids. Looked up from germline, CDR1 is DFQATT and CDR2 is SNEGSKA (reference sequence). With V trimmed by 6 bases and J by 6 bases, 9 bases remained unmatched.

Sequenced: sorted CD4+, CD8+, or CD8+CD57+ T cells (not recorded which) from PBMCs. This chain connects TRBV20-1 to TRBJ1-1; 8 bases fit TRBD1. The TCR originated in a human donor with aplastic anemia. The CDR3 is CSARLDRDSEAFF. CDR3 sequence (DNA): TGCAGTGCCAGATTGGACAGGGACTCTGAAGCTTTCTTT.